This TCR beta chain was observed in a study of blood T cells in healthy people across ages. The study, taken as a whole, reports: Per million T cells, the diversity of TCR beta decreased roughly linearly as age advanced.

Germline CDR1 reads MDHEN; CDR2 reads SYDVKM. V was pared by 4 bases and J by 6 bases, with 9 bases between. The CDR3 contains 12 residues. Ranging in age from about 6 to 95, the donors were healthy Caucasian individuals from Russia. It was with a sample-barcoded 5' primer and a J-beta primer mix that a second PCR of roughly 7 to 12 cycles was run. One entry per CDR3 protein results from TCRdb running MiXCR on the 5' RACE reads. Of hundreds of thousands of distinct CDR3 sequences in the sample, over 20% are singletons; the top ten hold 3% to 4%. This clonotype was counted between two and nine times. Its matching antigen is unknown.

The sequencing sample was made of blood. The clonotype comes from a man aged 70 or older in good health. The gene calls are TRBV28 and TRBJ1-2; D call uncertain. CDR3 in DNA: TGTGCCAGCAGTTCCCAAGAGGATGGCTACACCTTC. This translates into CASSSQEDGYTF.